This entry describes one T cell receptor beta chain. The CDR3 has 18 amino acids. V gave up 0 bases and J gave up 4 bases, with 19 bases separating them. Germline V gives CDR1 SGHDT, CDR2 YYEEEE. Treatment reported: randomized to nivolumab then ipilimumab (arm A) or the reverse (arm B). None of the patients previously received DNA-damaging chemotherapy. This sample is part of a study of sequential checkpoint blockade in melanoma. The table came from immunoSEQ multiplex PCR; TCRdb's copy has only in-frame clones and leaves some out. The table includes 34,000 or so clones, roughly 84% detected once. The clonotype originates from a human donor with melanoma. This chain uses TRBV5-6 with TRBJ1-4; D is perhaps TRBD1 (5 bases). The sequencing here drew on CD8+ T cells sorted from blood (inferred from file names), taken from a patient given nivolumab and ipilimumab in sequence. Here the CDR3 DNA reads TGTGCCAGCAGCTTGGGGGGCTTCGGCCCCACGGGTAATGAAAAACTGTTTTTT. Its protein is CASSLGGFGPTGNEKLFF.